The sequence of this T cell receptor beta chain was determined in a study of T-cell memory formation after mild COVID-19 (dated by TCRdb to the early 2020s). In terms of the full investigation: Most TCR sequence clusters were specific to one of the two donors. In two donors, T-cell clones that expanded and contracted after mild COVID-19 were followed by sequencing TCRalpha and TCRbeta repertoires longitudinally. The cohort comprised two young, previously healthy adult volunteers, one female and one male. General conclusions and limits of the study: Clones contracting from day 15 to 85 had balanced CD4/CD8 phenotypes, while a second wave expanding from day 15 to 37 was biased towards CD4+. The study covered only a couple of mild cases, and larger cohorts including severe cases with pre-infection samples were considered necessary. Some responding clones were detected in pre-infection memory, suggesting pre-existing cross-reactive memory T cells joined the SARS-CoV-2 response. SARS-CoV-2 specificity of the second-wave clones peaking on day 37 was not confirmed. Contracting CD4+ clones appeared mostly in the CM and EM memory subsets, whereas CD8+ clones were enriched in EMRA.

PBMCs were isolated by Ficoll-Paque density gradient centrifugation. To note about this clonotype: Its antigen remains undetermined. Per-nucleotide qualities are absent, and no much larger clonotype sits a single base away.

There are 13 amino acids in the CDR3, from cysteine to phenylalanine inclusive. The only DNA kept is the CDR3, 39 bases in frame from the first base. The CDR1 and CDR2 encoded by the germline V gene (reference sequence) are SEHNR and FQNEAQ. The germline ends are 14 bases apart after V is trimmed by 4 bases and J by 8 bases. Instrument on record: Illumina NovaSeq 6000. cDNA libraries for TCRalpha and TCRbeta were prepared by 5'RACE using constant-segment primers, with sample barcodes and unique molecular identifiers added. RNA was extracted from every sample with Trizol reagent. Library amplification was performed in two PCR steps, and a second sample barcode and Illumina TruSeq adapters were introduced in the second step. The libraries were sequenced on an Illumina NovaSeq using 2 x 150 bp paired-end reads. Per the authors' processing: Demultiplexing of reads and collapsing into UMI-guided consensus sequences were performed with migec v1.2.7. Using mixcr v2.1.11, UMI consensuses were aligned to TRA and TRB V and J templates and then assembled into clonotypes. Clonotypes were classified as expanded or contracted when called significant by both edgeR and NoisET, with noise models trained on biological replicates. For edgeR calls, the cutoffs were a false discovery rate-adjusted p below 0.01 and a log2 fold-change threshold of 1. PCA with hierarchical clustering of max-normalized trajectories of the 1000 most abundant clonotypes was used as exploratory dynamics analysis. The CD4 or CD8 phenotype of responding clones was assigned using the separately sequenced CD4+ and CD8+ repertoires. TCRdb cleaned the public reads at Q25 with fastp, built clones with MiXCR and kept in-frame beta chains. Duplicate CDR3 protein sequences are folded into a single record with the most common DNA and genes. TCRdb's processing, not the authors' own work, is the source of the V and J calls. In this sample the table shows some 320,000 distinct CDR3 sequences, about 13% of which occur a single time. The top ten constitute around a fifth of the sample.

The chain is assembled from TRBV7-9 and TRBJ1-2; no D gene is confidently identified. Material for sequencing was PBMCs or a T cell subset sorted from them (not recorded which). The receptor was derived from a young man who had mild COVID-19 (a few samples of this study predate the infection). The sample titles of this study are shuffled in the database, so cell type and time point are left out; the donor was told from shared clones. Here is the DNA: TGTGCCAGCAGCTCCGATTGGTTGGGGGGCTACACCTTC. The translation is CASSSDWLGGYTF.